Included here is one TCR beta chain sequence, with context. Its binding antigen is unknown. The input lacks base qualities; no much larger clone sits a single base away. The time point label, as the study defines it: baseline before first vaccination. Vaccinee samples came from UK trials COV001 and COV002, including a single-blind randomized controlled phase 2/3 trial of AZD1222 (ChAdOx1 nCoV-19) in healthy adults. For TCRbeta chain sequencing, PBMC samples were collected from trial participants at day 0 and at day 28 after the second dose. The CDR3 regions of human TCRbeta chains were analyzed by immunosequencing. In the paper's pipeline: TCRs in the repertoires were matched against a reference library of SARS-CoV-2-specific TCRs that had been generated with the MIRA antigen-specificity platform. Breadth was defined as the fraction of unique TCRs that were SARS-CoV-2-associated. Depth was defined as the fraction of total T cells that were SARS-CoV-2-associated. Each spike-specific TCR was assigned to its reactive spike region and to a CD4 or CD8 class using the MIRA data. Log10-transformed breadth and depth values were compared by one-way ANOVA with Sidak's multiple comparisons tests. The source is immuneACCESS, and TCRdb retained only in-frame sequences with V and J called. Part of the clones is not carried over; for the studies checked, unresolved V genes explain less than half of this, and the remainder is unexplained. The D gene and trimming were derived from the DNA, and the V and J assignments and clone size from that table. This sample is represented by 90,000 to 110,000 clones; about 88% of them were singletons. Under 20% of the sample is held by the ten biggest clonotypes.

This record comes from a study of T cell responses to AZD1222 COVID-19 vaccine (dated by TCRdb to 2020 to 2022). Regarding the study in general: AZD1222 recipients with second doses at about 4 weeks or about 12 weeks were pooled, because spike-specific TCR depth and breadth did not differ between schedules. A total of around 240 trial participants underwent TCR sequencing, of whom 200 to 220 had received two doses of AZD1222 and some 26 had received two doses of the MenACWY control vaccine. Trial participants were enrolled by age into subgroups of 18-55, 56-69 and 70-plus years, and about 150, 27 and 61 TCR-sequenced participants, respectively, were included in these subgroups. On the study overall, not on this receptor specifically: The 56-69-year group was small, and its depth increase did not reach significance, likely because of low power. Epitopes outside the regions mutated in the B.1.351 and B.1.1.7 variants were reportedly recognized by nearly half of the unique spike-specific TCRs. Because no samples from the day 14 peak response were available, repertoires could be characterized only after the peak T cell response. A significant rise in spike-specific TCR breadth and depth was observed after two AZD1222 doses relative to day 0 and relative to MenACWY recipients. Conclusions about previously exposed vaccinees are limited, since just 6 or 7 AZD1222 recipients were seropositive for SARS-CoV-2 at baseline. The vaccine-associated CD4 TCRs covered the entire spike protein, and the dominant responses fell in regions 160-218 and 743-854. Participants were mostly white British and included more females than males, and it was suggested by the authors that clonal diversity may have been underestimated.

The germline V gene encodes CDR1 LGHDT and CDR2 YNNKEL (reference sequence). There are 12 amino acids in the CDR3, from cysteine to phenylalanine inclusive. CDR3 DNA only is kept here, 36 bases in frame from base 1. The trim is 1 base for V and 5 bases for J, with a gap of 5 bases between the germline ends. This material consisted of peripheral blood, taken on day 0 of AZD1222 vaccination. The TCR comes from an adult in good health. The chain couples TRBV3-1 (or the pseudogene TRBV3-2) to TRBJ1-1; the D gene is not confidently resolved. The CDR3 sequence is CASSQGETEAFF. The nucleotide sequence reads TGTGCCAGCAGCCAAGGGGAAACTGAAGCTTTCTTT.